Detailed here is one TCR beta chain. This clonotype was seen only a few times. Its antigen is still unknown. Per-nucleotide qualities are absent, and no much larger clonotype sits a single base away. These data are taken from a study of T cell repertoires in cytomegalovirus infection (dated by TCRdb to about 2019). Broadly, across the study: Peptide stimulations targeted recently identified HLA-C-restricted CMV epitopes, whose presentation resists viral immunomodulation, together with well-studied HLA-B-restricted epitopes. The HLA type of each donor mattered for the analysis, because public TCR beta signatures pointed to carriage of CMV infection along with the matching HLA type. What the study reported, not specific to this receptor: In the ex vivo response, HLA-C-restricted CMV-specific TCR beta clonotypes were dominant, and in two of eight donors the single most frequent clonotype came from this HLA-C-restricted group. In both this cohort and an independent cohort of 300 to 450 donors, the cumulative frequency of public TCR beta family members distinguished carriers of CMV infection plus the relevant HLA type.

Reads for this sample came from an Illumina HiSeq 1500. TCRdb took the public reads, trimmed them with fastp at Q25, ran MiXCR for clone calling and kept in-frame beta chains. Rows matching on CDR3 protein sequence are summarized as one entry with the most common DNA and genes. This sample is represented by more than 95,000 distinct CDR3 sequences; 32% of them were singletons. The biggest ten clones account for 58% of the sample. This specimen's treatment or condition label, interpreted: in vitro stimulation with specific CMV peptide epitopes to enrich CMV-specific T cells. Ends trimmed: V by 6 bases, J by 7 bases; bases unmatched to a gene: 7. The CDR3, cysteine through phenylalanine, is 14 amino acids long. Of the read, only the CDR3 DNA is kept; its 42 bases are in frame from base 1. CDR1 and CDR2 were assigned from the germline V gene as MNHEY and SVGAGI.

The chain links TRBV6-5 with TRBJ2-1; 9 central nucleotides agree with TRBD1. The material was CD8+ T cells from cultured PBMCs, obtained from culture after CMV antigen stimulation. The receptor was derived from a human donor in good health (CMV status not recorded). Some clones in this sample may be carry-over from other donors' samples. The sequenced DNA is TGTGCCAGCAGGACAGGGGGTCTAAGAAATGAGCAGTTCTTC. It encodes CASRTGGLRNEQFF.